This is a list of T cell receptor beta chains from one sample in a study of Ad26.COV2.S vaccination and SARS-CoV-2 variants. Assay used: immunoSEQ multiplex PCR; TCRdb lists only in-frame clones, some missing. The repertoire holds around 320,000 clones, with around four fifths as singletons. Specimen: peripheral blood, collected in a trial of Ad26.COV2.S vaccine versus placebo. Every receptor here comes from a person between 18 and 60 years old who received the Ad26.COV2.S COVID-19 vaccine or a placebo. Each CDR3 is given with its conserved first and last residue. D genes are given only for firm matches. The size field is filled for only some rows; it gives once, few, many or a size class.

>TRBV11-3|TRBJ1-4|-|once
CASSLTAGDEKLFF
TGTGCCAGCAGCTTAACAGCTGGGGATGAAAAACTGTTTTTT
>TRBV11-1|TRBJ2-7|-|-
CASSSGTGYYEQYF
TGTGCCAGCAGTTCCGGGACTGGCTACTACGAGCAGTACTTC
>TRBV2|TRBJ2-2|TRBD1|-
CASSQTGSIGTGELFF
TGTGCCAGCAGTCAGACAGGGAGTATAGGCACCGGGGAGCTGTTTTTT
>TRBV11-2|TRBJ2-5|-|once
CASSLVGGSWETQYF
TGTGCCAGCAGCTTAGTCGGGGGAAGTTGGGAGACCCAGTACTTC
>TRBV28|TRBJ2-5|TRBD1|-
CASTTGGRGQYF
TGTGCCAGCACCACAGGGGGAAGGGGCCAGTACTTC
>TRBV6-2/TRBV6-3|TRBJ1-2|-|-
CASSPYSTRYRESGYTF
TGTGCCAGCAGTCCCTACTCAACTCGATACAGGGAATCTGGCTACACCTTC
>TRBV7-3|TRBJ2-5|TRBD1|few
CASTRGQGETQYF
TGTGCCAGCACTCGAGGACAGGGTGAGACCCAGTACTTC
>TRBV28|TRBJ2-7|-|-
CASTPRGFFSYEQYF
TGTGCCAGCACCCCTAGGGGGTTCTTCTCCTACGAGCAGTACTTC
>TRBV19|TRBJ2-6|-|-
CASTLTAGNVLTF
TGTGCCAGTACCTTGACAGCCGGTAACGTCCTGACTTTC
>TRBV28|TRBJ2-7|TRBD2|-
CASRPGLAGYEQYF
TGTGCCAGCAGGCCGGGACTAGCGGGCTACGAGCAGTACTTC
>TRBV11-3|TRBJ1-1|-|-
CASSFGGNTEAFF
TGTGCCAGCAGCTTTGGGGGGAACACTGAAGCTTTCTTT
>TRBV27|TRBJ2-1|-|-
CASNIQGGAYNEQFF
TGTGCCAGCAACATCCAGGGTGGGGCCTACAATGAGCAGTTCTTC
>TRBV27|TRBJ2-1|-|-
CASSARGEDNEQFF
TGTGCCAGCTCTGCTCGCGGGGAAGACAATGAGCAGTTCTTC
>TRBV5-8|TRBJ1-2|-|-
CASGTAQPVDGYTF
TGTGCCAGCGGGACGGCTCAACCGGTGGATGGCTACACCTTC
>TRBV5-5|TRBJ1-1|TRBD1|-
CASSFRHRGDTEAFF
TGTGCCAGCAGCTTTAGGCACAGGGGTGATACTGAAGCTTTCTTT
>TRBV14|TRBJ2-2|-|-
CASSQQRAGELFF
TGTGCCAGCAGCCAACAGCGGGCCGGGGAGCTGTTTTTT
>TRBV19|TRBJ1-5|-|-
CASTEGRNSNQPQHF
TGTGCCAGTACCGAGGGCAGGAATAGCAATCAGCCCCAGCATTTT
>TRBV2|TRBJ2-5|-|-
CASSETMAVQETQYF
TGTGCCAGCAGTGAAACTATGGCAGTCCAAGAGACCCAGTACTTC
>TRBV6-5|TRBJ2-6|-|-
CASSYRNSGANVLTF
TGTGCCAGCAGTTACCGAAACTCTGGGGCCAACGTCCTGACTTTC